A selection of T cell receptor beta chains follows, all from one sample in a study of lymphopenia after photon versus proton radiotherapy. Profiled with immunoSEQ multiplex PCR; TCRdb holds only in-frame clones, not every one. This table holds roughly 35,000 clones, more than 75% found once. Sequencing was performed on peripheral blood, taken from a patient treated with photon-based radiotherapy. The receptors were sampled from a man aged 50-60 years with gastric cancer. Each CDR3 is given with its conserved first and last residue. A D gene is named only where the DNA matches it firmly. Only part of the rows carry a size: once, few, many, or a class if the clone is expanded.

j_call d_call v_call clone_size cdr3_aa cdr3_nt
TRBJ2-5 - TRBV11-2 - CASSTRQDQETQYF TGTGCCAGCAGCACCCGACAGGACCAAGAGACCCAGTACTTC
TRBJ2-2 TRBD2 TRBV11-2 - CASKREGSTGELFF TGTGCCAGCAAGCGGGAAGGAAGCACCGGGGAGCTGTTTTTT
TRBJ2-5 - TRBV5-8 - CASSLAQVMETQYF TGTGCCAGCAGCTTGGCACAGGTTATGGAGACCCAGTACTTC
TRBJ2-1 TRBD2 TRBV5-6 - CASGSVGLGYNEQFF TGTGCCAGCGGGTCAGTAGGACTAGGTTACAATGAGCAGTTCTTC
TRBJ2-7 TRBD2 TRBV6-6 - CASTRQAGGPGEQYF TGTGCCAGCACTAGACAAGCGGGAGGGCCTGGCGAGCAGTACTTC
TRBJ2-1 - TRBV7-2 - CASRRATSSSYNEQFF TGTGCCAGCAGACGCGCTACTAGCAGCTCCTACAATGAGCAGTTCTTC
TRBJ2-1 - TRBV5-4 - CASSRFDAGGPRNEQFF TGTGCCAGCAGCCGTTTCGACGCGGGTGGTCCCCGGAATGAGCAGTTCTTC
TRBJ1-3 - TRBV6-1 once CASSERSGNTIYF TGTGCCAGCAGTGAACGGTCTGGAAACACCATATATTTT
TRBJ2-1 - TRBV11-3 - CASSLEGKGSYNEQFF TGTGCCAGCAGCTTAGAGGGTAAGGGCTCCTACAATGAGCAGTTCTTC
TRBJ2-2 TRBD2 TRBV28 - CASSKQGAGVVAGELFF TGTGCCAGCAGCAAACAAGGGGCGGGAGTGGTTGCCGGGGAGCTGTTTTTT
TRBJ2-7 TRBD2 TRBV7-8 few CASSSYEAGALSYEQYF TGTGCCAGCAGCTCTTACGAAGCGGGAGCCCTATCCTACGAGCAGTACTTC
TRBJ1-5 TRBD1 TRBV6-6 - CASSYSGGSNQPQHF TGTGCCAGCAGTTACTCAGGGGGCTCTAATCAGCCCCAGCATTTT
TRBJ1-2 - TRBV4-3 - CASSQDQAGWGYGYTF TGCGCCAGCAGCCAAGATCAGGCAGGGTGGGGCTATGGCTACACCTTC
TRBJ2-5 TRBD2 TRBV6-6 - CASSVAAGGGETQYF TGTGCCAGCAGCGTGGCTGCGGGCGGGGGAGAGACCCAGTACTTC
TRBJ2-3 TRBD2 TRBV12-5 - CASGLGTSGSDTQYF TGTGCTAGTGGTTTAGGGACTAGCGGGTCCGATACGCAGTATTTT
TRBJ2-3 - TRBV5-1 once CASRLNTDTQYF TGCGCCAGCAGGCTAAACACAGATACGCAGTATTTT
TRBJ2-2 - TRBV2 - CASRRAGNTGELFF TGTGCCAGCAGGAGGGCAGGGAATACCGGGGAGCTGTTTTTT
TRBJ2-7 TRBD2 TRBV5-1 - CASRTSGTGYSGEQYF TGCGCCAGCAGGACTAGCGGGACCGGTTATTCCGGCGAGCAGTACTTC
TRBJ1-3 TRBD1 TRBV27 - CASSPLRTGSASGNTIYF TGTGCCAGCAGCCCCCTGAGGACAGGGTCAGCCTCTGGAAACACCATATATTTT
TRBJ2-7 - TRBV19 - CASSMGSFYEQYF TGTGCCAGTAGTATGGGGTCTTTCTACGAGCAGTACTTC
TRBJ2-2 - TRBV6-4 - CASSDGRGTGGELFF TGTGCCAGCAGTGACGGGAGGGGGACCGGCGGGGAGCTGTTTTTT
TRBJ1-4 - TRBV28 - CASTPGTLSREKLFF TGTGCCAGCACCCCCGGAACCCTAAGCCGGGAAAAACTGTTTTTT
TRBJ1-1 - TRBV12-5 - CASGSGQSNTEAFF TGTGCTAGTGGTTCAGGACAGTCGAACACTGAAGCTTTCTTT
TRBJ2-2 TRBD2 TRBV27 - CASSRRGTSGNTGELFF TGTGCCAGCAGTCGCCGCGGGACTAGCGGAAACACCGGGGAGCTGTTTTTT
TRBJ1-4 TRBD1 TRBV5-8 - CASSSRAGGNEKLFF TGTGCCAGCAGCTCGCGAGCAGGGGGTAATGAAAAACTGTTTTTT
TRBJ1-5 TRBD1 TRBV6-5 - CASSPGQGGRPQHF TGTGCCAGCAGTCCCGGACAGGGGGGAAGGCCCCAGCATTTT